The 21 T cell receptor beta chains listed next were all sequenced from one sample in a study of cytomegalovirus exposure and HLA in healthy donors. The primer mix had 60 Vbeta and 13 Jbeta primers. The protocol was immunoSEQ multiplex PCR, while the TCRdb copy is restricted to in-frame clones and leaves out a portion. The sample has about 170,000 clones; the top ten hold less than 0.95%. The sample was PBMCs. The receptor source for this set is a woman aged 18 to 35 in good health and CMV-seropositive.

The J gene is TRBJ1-1, the V gene TRBV4-1, with TRBD1 matching over 12 bases. CDR3 length equals 17 residues. Germline V lookup: CDR1 MGHRA, CDR2 YSYEKL. With V trimmed by 6 bases and J by 0 bases, 8 bases remained unmatched. Here the CDR3 reads CASRQGQGAAMNTEAFF. DNA of the CDR3: TGCGCCAGCAGGCAGGGACAGGGGGCGGCCATGAACACTGAAGCTTTCTTT.

V and J are TRBV5-5 and TRBJ2-7; TRBD1 matches 7 bases. Trimming cost V 3 bases and J 1 base; bases outside gene matches: 1. CDR3 length equals 13 residues. The germline V gene has CDR1 SGHKS and CDR2 YYEKEE (reference sequence). The CDR3 nucleotides read TGTGCCAGCAGCTCGGGACAGTCCTACGAGCAGTACTTC. Protein sequence: CASSSGQSYEQYF.

Worth noting for this clone: Other nucleotide sequences from this sample produce the same CDR3. The V gene is TRBV6-4, the J gene TRBJ2-3, with 7 bases aligning to TRBD2. CDR1 and CDR2 (germline): MRHNA, SNTAGT. The V segment lost 2 bases and the J segment 3 bases; nucleotides outside the gene matches: 5. This CDR3 has 15 amino acids. The CDR3 DNA reads as TGTGCCAGCAGTGACGGGGGGGGAGCTACAGATACGCAGTATTTT. Its translation: CASSDGGGATDTQYF.

The chain joins TRBV7-3 to TRBJ2-7, with 8 bases fitting TRBD2. Germline CDR1 and CDR2: SGHTA and FQGTGA. V trimming: 2 bases; J trimming: 4 bases; junction bases outside the gene matches: 16. The CDR3 sequence is 18 residues long. The CDR3 nucleotides read TGTGCCAGCAGCTTAGTTCGAGGGACTAGTGGGGTACCGTACGAGCAGTACTTC. Its translation is CASSLVRGTSGVPYEQYF.

The chain has TRBV25-1 and TRBJ1-1; 7 bases are a match to TRBD1. The CDR3 contains 13 residues. V shed 5 bases, J shed 9 bases, and the junction held 9 bases outside the gene matches. Germline V lookup: CDR1 MGHDK, CDR2 SYGVNS. CDR3 protein: CASSFVEGAQAFF. In DNA form, the CDR3 reads TGTGCCAGCAGTTTTGTGGAGGGGGCCCAAGCTTTCTTT.

CDR3 sequence reads: CASSPEAGPYEQYF. The CDR3 nucleotides are TGTGCCAGCAGTCCAGAAGCGGGCCCCTACGAGCAGTACTTC. The chain recombines TRBV6-4 with TRBJ2-7; perhaps TRBD2 as D (6 bases). From germline, CDR1 is MRHNA and CDR2 SNTAGT. The CDR3 covers 14 residues. The V end lost 5 bases, the J end lost 2 bases, and 13 bases lay between the germline ends.

This rearrangement joins TRBV5-8 to TRBJ2-7; 12 bases fit TRBD1. Trimming at V came to 3 bases and at J to 1 base, leaving 5 bases not matched to a gene. CDR3 length: 16 residues. CDR1 and CDR2 from the germline V gene are SGHTS and YDEGEE. The CDR3: CASSSGQGALSYEQYF. The DNA for the CDR3 is TGTGCCAGCAGCTCGGGACAGGGGGCTTTATCCTACGAGCAGTACTTC.

The chain carries TRBV19 and TRBJ1-5; TRBD1 is a possible D gene (6 bases). Germline values: CDR1 LNHDA, CDR2 SQIVND (reference sequence). The CDR3 loop spans 18 amino acids. Trimming removed 7 bases at V and 2 bases at J, with 24 bases between. CDR3 sequence: CASKGVQGPGRGNQPQHF. In DNA form, the CDR3 reads TGTGCCAGTAAAGGAGTACAGGGCCCGGGACGAGGCAATCAGCCCCAGCATTTT.

J is TRBJ1-1 and V is TRBV28, with 8 positions matching TRBD1. J was trimmed by 2 bases and V by 6 bases; bases with no gene match: 5. Looked up from germline, CDR1 is MDHEN and CDR2 is SYDVKM. The CDR3 runs to 14 residues. The CDR3 region is CASSEGQANTEAFF. In DNA, the CDR3 is TGTGCCAGCAGCGAGGGACAGGCTAACACTGAAGCTTTCTTT. Full variable domain (rest looked up from reference TRBV28 and TRBJ1-1): DVKVTQSSRYLVKRTGEKVFLECVQDMDHENMFWYRQDPGLGLRLIYFSYDVKMKEKGDIPEGYSVSREKKERFSLILESASTNQTSMYLCASSEGQANTEAFFGQGTRLTVV.

The rearrangement joins TRBV30 to TRBJ2-3, with 7 bases identical to TRBD1. V lost 2 bases, J lost 5 bases, and 10 bases stayed unmatched. The CDR3 contains 15 residues. Per germline, CDR1 GTSNPN and CDR2 SVGIG (reference sequence). CDR3 coding DNA: TGTGCCTGGAGTTCGATAGACAGGGCGAGAGATACGCAGTATTTT. It encodes CAWSSIDRARDTQYF.

The genes are TRBV2 and TRBJ1-2; TRBD1 aligns across 7 bases. V was pared by 8 bases and J by 2 bases, with 2 bases of the junction left unmatched. Germline V CDR1 and CDR2: SNHLY, FYNNEI. The CDR3 totals 12 residues. The CDR3 DNA is TGTGCCAGCCAGGGACAGAACTATGGCTACACCTTC. This translates into CASQGQNYGYTF.

The V and J genes are TRBV6-6 and TRBJ2-3, with TRBD2 identical over 9 bases. J was trimmed by 9 bases and V by 7 bases; bases with no gene match: 14. The germline gives CDR1 MNHNY, CDR2 SVGAGI (reference sequence). CDR3 length equals 15 residues. The CDR3 loop is CASNSGGGAKETQYF. In nucleotides, the CDR3 is TGTGCCAGCAATTCGGGCGGGGGGGCAAAGGAAACGCAGTATTTT.

V gene TRBV7-9 combines with J gene TRBJ1-1, with 8 bases aligning to TRBD1. The CDR3 covers 14 residues. V trimming: 5 bases; J trimming: 6 bases; junction bases outside the gene matches: 8. Germline values: CDR1 SEHNR, CDR2 FQNEAQ (reference sequence). The CDR3 sequence: CASSATGVLAEAFF. As DNA, the CDR3 is TGTGCCAGCAGCGCGACAGGGGTGCTCGCTGAAGCTTTCTTT. Looking up the rest from reference TRBV7-9 and TRBJ1-1 gives the full variable domain: DTGVSQNPRHKITKRGQNVTFRCDPISEHNRLYWYRQTLGQGPEFLTYFQNEAQLEKSRLLSDRFSAERPKGSFSTLEIQRTEQGDSAMYLCASSATGVLAEAFFGQGTRLTVV.

The chain couples TRBV6-1 to TRBJ2-5, with D tentatively TRBD1 (5 bases). Germline CDR1 reads MNHNS; CDR2 reads SASEGT. The CDR3 loop spans 14 amino acids. Trimming stripped 3 bases from V and 0 bases from J, with 8 bases between. CDR3 in DNA: TGTGCCAGCAGTGATTCAGGGTACCAAGAGACCCAGTACTTC. It specifies CASSDSGYQETQYF.

This chain joins TRBV6-6 and TRBJ1-4; 9 bases are shared with TRBD1. Germline assignment: CDR1 MNHNY and CDR2 SVGAGI (reference sequence). CDR3 size: 15 residues. V gave up 7 bases and J gave up 8 bases; unmatched junction bases: 11. The CDR3 DNA reads as TGTGCCAGCAACGCGTTAGGTACAGGGGGCGAAAAACTGTTTTTT. It encodes CASNALGTGGEKLFF.

V usage is TRBV5-8 and J usage is TRBJ2-3; 8 positions agree with TRBD2. CDR3 length: 16 residues. Germline V gene lookup returns CDR1 SGHTS and CDR2 YDEGEE. The ends lost 0 bases at V and 0 bases at J; junction bases unmatched: 3. The CDR3 loop reads CASSLGGGISTDTQYF. CDR3 sequence (DNA): TGTGCCAGCAGCTTGGGCGGGGGGATAAGCACAGATACGCAGTATTTT.

The chain has TRBV2 and TRBJ1-2; 8 nucleotides align to TRBD1. This CDR3 spans 19 amino acids. CDR1 is SNHLY and CDR2 is FYNNEI in the germline V gene. After removal of 4 bases from V and 5 bases from J, the junction contained 21 bases not matched to a gene. This CDR3 is CASSAEPSPRDGQGYGYTF. Here the CDR3 DNA reads TGTGCCAGCAGTGCAGAGCCCTCCCCCAGAGATGGACAGGGTTATGGCTACACCTTC.

This chain joins TRBV5-1 and TRBJ1-2; D remains ambiguous. Germline CDR1 SGHRS, CDR2 YFSETQ. CDR3 size: 13 residues. V lost 0 bases, J lost 7 bases, and 10 bases lay in between. The CDR3 spells CASSLDREAGYTF. CDR3 nucleotides: TGCGCCAGCAGCTTGGACCGGGAGGCTGGCTACACCTTC. Supplemented by reference TRBV5-1 and TRBJ1-2, the full variable domain reads KAGVTQTPRYLIKTRGQQVTLSCSPISGHRSVSWYQQTPGQGLQFLFEYFSETQRNKGNFPGRFSGRQFSNSRSEMNVSTLELGDSALYLCASSLDREAGYTFGSGTRLTVV.

The gene calls are TRBV5-6 and TRBJ2-2; 11 positions match TRBD2. The V gene end was trimmed by 0 bases and the J gene end by 3 bases; junction bases not matched to a gene: 4. Germline values: CDR1 SGHDT, CDR2 YYEEEE. This CDR3 spans 17 amino acids. The CDR3 DNA is TGTGCCAGCAGCTTGGTTCTAGCGGGGGGCGACACCGGGGAGCTGTTTTTT. Translating it yields CASSLVLAGGDTGELFF.

The chain employs TRBV23-1 and TRBJ2-3; TRBD1 matches 11 bases. TRBV23-1 is an open reading frame, and its role is uncertain. The CDR3 extends over 14 amino acids. With V trimmed by 8 bases and J by 2 bases, 3 bases remained unmatched. CDR3 in amino acids: CASRTGGPTDTQYF. DNA for the CDR3: TGCGCCAGCCGGACAGGGGGCCCCACAGATACGCAGTATTTT.

The chain carries TRBV4-2 and TRBJ2-5; D ambiguous. TRBJ2-7 explains the end of the DNA better; the J call may be wrong. Germline V gene data show CDR1 as LGHNA and CDR2 as YNFKEQ. The CDR3 has 14 residues. CDR3 in amino acids: CASSQDPLTYEQYF. The CDR3 coding sequence is TGTGCCAGCAGCCAAGATCCCCTAACCTACGAGCAGTACTTC.